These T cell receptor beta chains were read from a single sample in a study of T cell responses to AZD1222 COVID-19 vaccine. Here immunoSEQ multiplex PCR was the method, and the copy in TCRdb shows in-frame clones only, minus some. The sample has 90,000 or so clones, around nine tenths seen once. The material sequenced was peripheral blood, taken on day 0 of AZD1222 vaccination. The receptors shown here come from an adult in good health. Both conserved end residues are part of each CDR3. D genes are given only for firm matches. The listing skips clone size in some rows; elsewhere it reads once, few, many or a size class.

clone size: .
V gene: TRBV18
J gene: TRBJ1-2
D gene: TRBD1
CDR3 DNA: TGTGCCAGCTTCACCGGGACAGGGGGCGCCGATGGCTACACCTTC
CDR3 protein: CASFTGTGGADGYTF

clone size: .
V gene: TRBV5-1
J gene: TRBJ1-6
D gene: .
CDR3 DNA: TGCGCCAGCAGAACGGAACCATATAATTCACCCCTCCACTTT
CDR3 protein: CASRTEPYNSPLHF

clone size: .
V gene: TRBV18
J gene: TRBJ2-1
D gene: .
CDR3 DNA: TGTGCCAGCTCACCATTCAGGGAGGATTCTAGGCATGAGCAGTTCTTC
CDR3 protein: CASSPFREDSRHEQFF

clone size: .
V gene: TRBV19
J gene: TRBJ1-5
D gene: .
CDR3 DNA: TGTGCCAGTACCCCTAGAAGCCTCTTTAGCAATCAGCCCCAGCATTTT
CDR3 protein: CASTPRSLFSNQPQHF

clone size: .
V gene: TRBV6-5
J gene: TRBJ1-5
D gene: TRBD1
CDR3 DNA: TGTGCCAGCAGTCTCAGGACAGGGAGCAATCAGCCCCAGCATTTT
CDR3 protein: CASSLRTGSNQPQHF

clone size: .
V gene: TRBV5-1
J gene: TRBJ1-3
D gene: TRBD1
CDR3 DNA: TGCGCCAGCACCGAAAGGACAGGGGGCTTCTCTGGAAACACCATATATTTT
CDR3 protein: CASTERTGGFSGNTIYF

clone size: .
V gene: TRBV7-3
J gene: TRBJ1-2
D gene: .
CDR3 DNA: TGTGCCAGCAGCTTAACAACGGACACAGCGAGCTACACCTTC
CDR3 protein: CASSLTTDTASYTF

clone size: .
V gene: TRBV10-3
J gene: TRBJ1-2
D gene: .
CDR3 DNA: TGTGCCATCAGTGAGTCGAGGGAAAACTATGGCTACACCTTC
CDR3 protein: CAISESRENYGYTF

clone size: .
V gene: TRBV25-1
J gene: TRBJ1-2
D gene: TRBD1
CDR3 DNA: TGTGCCAGCAAATCAGGGGGTGTGGGCTACACCTTC
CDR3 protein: CASKSGGVGYTF

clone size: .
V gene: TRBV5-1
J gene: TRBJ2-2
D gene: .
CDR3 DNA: TGCGCCAGCAGCTTCAATAATCGGACAGCTAGAGACACCGGGGAGCTGTTTTTT
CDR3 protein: CASSFNNRTARDTGELFF

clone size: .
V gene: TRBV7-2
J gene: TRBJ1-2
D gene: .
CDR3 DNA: TGTGCCAGCAGCTTCGGGTTGAACTATGGCTACACCTTC
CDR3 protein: CASSFGLNYGYTF

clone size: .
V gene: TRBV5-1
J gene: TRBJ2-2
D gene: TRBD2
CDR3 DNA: TGCGCCAGCAGCTTGGATCTAGCGGCCTCCGGGGAGCTGTTTTTT
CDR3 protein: CASSLDLAASGELFF

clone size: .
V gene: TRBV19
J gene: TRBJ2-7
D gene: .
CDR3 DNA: TGTGCCAGTAGTATAGTTCACGCGAGACAGCAGTACGAGCAGTACTTC
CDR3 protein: CASSIVHARQQYEQYF

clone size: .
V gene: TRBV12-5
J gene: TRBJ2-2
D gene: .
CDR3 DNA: TGTGCTAGTAATGAGAGGGGGAACACCGGGGAGCTGTTTTTT
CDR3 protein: CASNERGNTGELFF

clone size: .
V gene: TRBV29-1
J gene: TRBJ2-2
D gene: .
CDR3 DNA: TGCAGCGTTGTCCAGAACACCGGGGAGCTGTTTTTT
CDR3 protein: CSVVQNTGELFF

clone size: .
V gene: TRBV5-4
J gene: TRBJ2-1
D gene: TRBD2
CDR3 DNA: TGTGCCAGCAGCCGGGGGGGCGGGGCTTACAATGAGCAGTTCTTC
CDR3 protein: CASSRGGGAYNEQFF

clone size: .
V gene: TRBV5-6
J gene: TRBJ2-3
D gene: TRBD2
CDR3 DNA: TGTGCCAGCAGCTTGGTCGCGGGGGGCACAGATACGCAGTATTTT
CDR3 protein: CASSLVAGGTDTQYF

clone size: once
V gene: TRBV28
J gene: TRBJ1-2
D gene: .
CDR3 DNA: TGTGCCAGCAGCCCCGGACCCGGGACTTATGGCTACACCTTC
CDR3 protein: CASSPGPGTYGYTF

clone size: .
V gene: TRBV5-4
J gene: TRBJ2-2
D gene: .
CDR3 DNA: TGTGCCAGCAGCTTAGAGGCCACCGGGGAGCTGTTTTTT
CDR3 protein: CASSLEATGELFF

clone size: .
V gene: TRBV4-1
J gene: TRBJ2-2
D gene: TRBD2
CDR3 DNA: TGCGCCAGCAGCCTAGCGGGGGGGCGGACCGGGGAGCTGTTTTTT
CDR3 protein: CASSLAGGRTGELFF

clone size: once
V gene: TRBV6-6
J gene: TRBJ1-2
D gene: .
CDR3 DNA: TGTGCCAGCAGTGGGACGGCGGACTCTTGGGGGGGCTACACCTTC
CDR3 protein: CASSGTADSWGGYTF

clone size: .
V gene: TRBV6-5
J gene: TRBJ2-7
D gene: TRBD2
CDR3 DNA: TGTGCCAGCAGTTACCGGGGGGGGTTAACCTACGAGCAGTACTTC
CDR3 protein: CASSYRGGLTYEQYF

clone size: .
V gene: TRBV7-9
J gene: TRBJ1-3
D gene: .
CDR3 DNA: TGTGCCAGCAGTTTACGGAAGGGAGCTGGAAACACCATATATTTT
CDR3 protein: CASSLRKGAGNTIYF

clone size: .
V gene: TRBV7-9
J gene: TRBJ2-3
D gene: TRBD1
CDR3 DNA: TGTGCCAGCAGCTTTTCCGGGACAGGGGGAGATACGCAGTATTTT
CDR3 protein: CASSFSGTGGDTQYF

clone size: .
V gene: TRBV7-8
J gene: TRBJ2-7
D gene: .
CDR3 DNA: TGTGCCAGCAGCTTAGAGGACTTAGGGGACTGGCCCTACGAGCAGTACTTC
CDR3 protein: CASSLEDLGDWPYEQYF

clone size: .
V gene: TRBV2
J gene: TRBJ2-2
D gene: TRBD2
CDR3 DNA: TGTGCCAGCAACGGACTAGCGGGAGGGATCGGGGAGCTGTTTTTT
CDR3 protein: CASNGLAGGIGELFF

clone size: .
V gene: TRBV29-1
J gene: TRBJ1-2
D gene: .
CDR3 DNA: TGCAGCTTCTCAGGCCGGGGGGGCTACACCTTC
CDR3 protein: CSFSGRGGYTF

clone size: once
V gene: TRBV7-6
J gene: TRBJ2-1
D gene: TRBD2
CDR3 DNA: TGTGCCAGCAGCTTAGTAAGCGGGGGTCGGAACAATGAGCAGTTCTTC
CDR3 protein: CASSLVSGGRNNEQFF

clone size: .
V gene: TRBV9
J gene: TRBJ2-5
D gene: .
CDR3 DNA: TGTGCCAGCAGCGTACAGGGGGGAAGGGGAGAGACCCAGTACTTC
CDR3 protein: CASSVQGGRGETQYF

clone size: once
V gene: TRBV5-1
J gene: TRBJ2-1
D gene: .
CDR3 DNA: TGCGCCAGCAGCTTAGGGCTGAGCTCCTACAATGAGCAGTTCTTC
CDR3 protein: CASSLGLSSYNEQFF

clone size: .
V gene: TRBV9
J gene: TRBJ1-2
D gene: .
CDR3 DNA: TGTGCCAGCAGCGTAGCGGGGGTGAGGTATGGCTACACCTTC
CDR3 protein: CASSVAGVRYGYTF

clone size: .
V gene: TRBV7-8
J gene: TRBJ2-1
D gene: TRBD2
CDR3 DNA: TGTGCCAGCAGCTTGGGGCGGGGGAGCTCCTACAATGAGCAGTTCTTC
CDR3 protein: CASSLGRGSSYNEQFF

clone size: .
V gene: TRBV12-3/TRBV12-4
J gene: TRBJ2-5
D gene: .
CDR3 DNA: TGTGCCAGCAGTATCCCGGGACTAGAGACCCAGTACTTC
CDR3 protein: CASSIPGLETQYF

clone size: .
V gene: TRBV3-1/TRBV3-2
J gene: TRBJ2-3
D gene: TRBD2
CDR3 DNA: TGTGCCAGCAGCCAAGATCAAGGACTAGTCGGGGATACGCAGTATTTT
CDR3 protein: CASSQDQGLVGDTQYF

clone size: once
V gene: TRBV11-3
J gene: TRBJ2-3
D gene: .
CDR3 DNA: TGTGCCAGCAGCTTATGGAGAGGAGATACGCAGTATTTT
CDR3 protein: CASSLWRGDTQYF

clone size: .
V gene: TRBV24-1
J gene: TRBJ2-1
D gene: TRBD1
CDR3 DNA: TGTGCCACCAGTGATTGGGACAGGGTTAGGTTTGAGCAGTTCTTC
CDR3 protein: CATSDWDRVRFEQFF

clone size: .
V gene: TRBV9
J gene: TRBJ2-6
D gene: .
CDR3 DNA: TGTGCCAGCAGCCCCTCATATCGCTCTGGGGCCAACGTCCTGACTTTC
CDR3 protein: CASSPSYRSGANVLTF

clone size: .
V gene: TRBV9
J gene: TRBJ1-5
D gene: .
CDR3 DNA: TGTGCCAGCAGCGTTGGGTCAGGGAATAGCAATCAGCCCCAGCATTTT
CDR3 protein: CASSVGSGNSNQPQHF

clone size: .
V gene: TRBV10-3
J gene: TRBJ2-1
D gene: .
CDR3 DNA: TGTGCCATCAGTGAGTCGATGGCGGGGTCCTACAATGAGCAGTTCTTC
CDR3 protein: CAISESMAGSYNEQFF

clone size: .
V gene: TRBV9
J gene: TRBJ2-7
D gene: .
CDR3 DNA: TGTGCCAGCAGCGTAGAACCCACTGGTACCTACGAGCAGTACTTC
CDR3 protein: CASSVEPTGTYEQYF

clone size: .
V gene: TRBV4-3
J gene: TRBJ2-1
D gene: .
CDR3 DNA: TGCGCCAGCAGCCAAGTCTCTGACAATGAGCAGTTCTTC
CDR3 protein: CASSQVSDNEQFF

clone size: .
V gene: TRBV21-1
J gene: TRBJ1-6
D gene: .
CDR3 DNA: TGTGCCAGTACCGGGACAGGGAATTCACCCCTCCACTTT
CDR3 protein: CASTGTGNSPLHF

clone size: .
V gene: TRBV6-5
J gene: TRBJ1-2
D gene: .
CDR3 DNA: TGTGCCAGCAGTTACGGTATGGGCGTCGGCGGCTACACCTTC
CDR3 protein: CASSYGMGVGGYTF

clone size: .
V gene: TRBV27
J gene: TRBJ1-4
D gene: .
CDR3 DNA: TGTGCCAGCAGTTTACGGCAGGGCCATGAAAAACTGTTTTTT
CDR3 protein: CASSLRQGHEKLFF

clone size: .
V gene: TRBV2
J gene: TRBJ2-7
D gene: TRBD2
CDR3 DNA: TGTGCCAGCAGAAAGGCTAGCGGGGGGACCTACGAGCAGTACTTC
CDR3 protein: CASRKASGGTYEQYF

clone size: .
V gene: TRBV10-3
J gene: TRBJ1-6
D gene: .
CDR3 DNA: TGTGCCATCAAGCCGGGACCGGAGGTGAATTCACCCCTCCACTTT
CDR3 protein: CAIKPGPEVNSPLHF

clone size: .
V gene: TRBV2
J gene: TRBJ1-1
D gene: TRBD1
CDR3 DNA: TGTGCCAGCAGTGACCAGGGGGCTGGGCACACTGAAGCTTTCTTT
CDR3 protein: CASSDQGAGHTEAFF

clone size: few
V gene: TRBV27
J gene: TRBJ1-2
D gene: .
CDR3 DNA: TGTGCCAGCAGGAAGACAGGTTCCAACTATGGCTACACCTTC
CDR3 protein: CASRKTGSNYGYTF

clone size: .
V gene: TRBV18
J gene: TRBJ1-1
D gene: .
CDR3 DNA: TGTGCCAGCTCACCACTAACGCGGACGAACACTGAAGCTTTCTTT
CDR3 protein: CASSPLTRTNTEAFF